The sequence of this T cell receptor (beta chain) was determined in a study of shared clonotypes between healthy human individuals. Sequencing was performed with immunoSEQ multiplex PCR; in TCRdb, only in-frame clones are kept and a portion is missing. The sample includes some 2.1 million clones, roughly 94% seen only once; the top ten take more than 0.1%. There were only Caucasian adults among the donors, and all lived in Nashville, Tennessee. Sample: naive CD4+ T cells sorted from blood. Specified subset: CD45RA+ positively selected. The receptor comes from a man aged 18-30 years in good health.

Here the CDR3 DNA reads TGTGCCAGCACCCCATCCGGGACAGTAAAAGAGACCCAGTACTTC. Translated: CASTPSGTVKETQYF. This chain connects TRBV2 to TRBJ2-5; 7 nucleotides line up with TRBD1. From germline, CDR1 is SNHLY and CDR2 FYNNEI. The ends lost 7 bases at V and 3 bases at J; junction bases unmatched: 11. The CDR3 has 15 amino acids.